These T cell receptor beta chains were read from a single sample in a study of shared clonotypes between healthy human individuals. The method was immunoSEQ multiplex PCR; TCRdb's version includes in-frame clones alone and lacks a portion of them. This sample has around 440,000 clones; roughly three quarters occur once, and the top ten carry approximately 12%. Source material: PBMCs. The receptors shown here come from a woman aged 35 to 49 in good health. Some clones in this sample may be carry-over from other donors' samples. Each CDR3 is given with its conserved first and last residue. A D gene is named only where the DNA matches it firmly. Clone size is shown for a subset of rows, as once, few, many or a class of expanded clone.

D gene	V gene	CDR3 length	J gene	clone size	CDR3 protein	CDR3 DNA
.	TRBV5-6	14	TRBJ1-1	.	CASSPDSENTEAFF	TGTGCCAGCAGCCCGGACAGTGAGAACACTGAAGCTTTCTTT
.	TRBV4-1	14	TRBJ2-6	.	CASSSLSGANVLTF	TGCGCCAGCAGCAGCCTCTCTGGGGCCAACGTCCTGACTTTC
.	TRBV15	16	TRBJ1-1	.	CATSRGPGTPNTEAFF	TGTGCCACCAGCAGAGGCCCTGGGACACCGAACACTGAAGCTTTCTTT
.	TRBV21-1	15	TRBJ1-3	.	CASSKYWPSGNTIYF	TGTGCCAGCAGCAAATACTGGCCCTCTGGAAACACCATATATTTT
.	TRBV12-5	14	TRBJ1-5	.	CASGLGGEGQPQHF	TGTGCTAGTGGTTTGGGCGGAGAGGGACAGCCCCAGCATTTT
.	TRBV4-2	15	TRBJ1-5	.	CASSLTGDSNQPQHF	TGTGCCAGCAGTCTCACGGGGGATAGCAATCAGCCCCAGCATTTT
TRBD2	TRBV27	16	TRBJ2-3	.	CASSFLASGWADTQYF	TGTGCCAGCAGTTTCCTCGCTAGCGGTTGGGCAGATACGCAGTATTTT
.	TRBV7-9	15	TRBJ1-4	.	CASSLVGQGDEKLFF	TGTGCCAGCAGCTTAGTCGGGCAGGGCGATGAAAAACTGTTTTTT
.	TRBV7-9	13	TRBJ2-7	.	CASSPTRWTEQYF	TGTGCCAGCAGCCCGACCCGTTGGACCGAGCAGTACTTC
TRBD2	TRBV6-5	16	TRBJ2-5	.	CASSSSFSGSTKTQYF	TGTGCCAGCAGTTCTTCTTTTAGCGGGAGTACGAAGACCCAGTACTTC
.	TRBV19	13	TRBJ2-7	.	CASRGGVRYEQYF	TGTGCCAGTAGGGGGGGTGTTCGTTACGAGCAGTACTTC
TRBD2	TRBV15	17	TRBJ2-1	.	CATSRNRASGKVYEQFF	TGTGCCACCAGCAGAAACAGGGCTAGCGGGAAGGTCTATGAGCAGTTCTTC
.	TRBV11-1	15	TRBJ2-5	.	CASSLFERGRETQYF	TGTGCCAGCAGCTTATTTGAGAGAGGGCGGGAGACCCAGTACTTC
.	TRBV4-3	16	TRBJ2-2	once	CASSQDPRADTGELFF	TGCGCCAGCAGCCAAGATCCCAGGGCGGACACCGGGGAGCTGTTTTTT
TRBD2	TRBV18	16	TRBJ2-3	.	CASSPRAGGVTDTQYF	TGTGCCAGCTCACCACGGGCGGGAGGGGTCACAGATACGCAGTATTTT
TRBD1	TRBV6-6	14	TRBJ1-2	.	CASLRGGQNYGYTF	TGTGCCAGCCTCAGGGGGGGGCAAAACTATGGCTACACCTTC
TRBD1	TRBV7-3	14	TRBJ1-1	.	CASSRGQGDTEAFF	TGTGCCAGCAGCAGAGGACAGGGGGACACTGAAGCTTTCTTT
.	TRBV29-1	13	TRBJ1-2	.	CSVEEWTRTGYTF	TGCAGCGTTGAAGAATGGACAAGGACTGGCTACACCTTC
TRBD2	TRBV30	15	TRBJ2-3	.	CAWSPSGTSVDTQYF	TGTGCCTGGAGCCCCAGTGGGACTAGCGTAGATACGCAGTATTTT
.	TRBV28	16	TRBJ1-1	few	CASSGTLKKGLTEAFF	TGTGCCAGCAGTGGGACACTCAAAAAAGGGCTCACTGAAGCTTTCTTT
.	TRBV7-8	15	TRBJ1-5	.	CASSRDRIGNQPQHF	TGTGCCAGCAGCCGAGACAGGATTGGCAATCAGCCCCAGCATTTT
.	TRBV7-9	14	TRBJ2-7	.	CASSPGNSPTRQYF	TGTGCCAGCAGCCCTGGGAACAGCCCTACGAGACAGTACTTC
TRBD2	TRBV9	14	TRBJ2-5	many	CASSEAGDVETQYF	TGTGCCAGCAGCGAAGCGGGAGACGTTGAGACCCAGTACTTC
TRBD2	TRBV18	16	TRBJ2-5	few	CASSPKSAGDRETQYF	TGTGCCAGCTCACCAAAGTCAGCGGGAGATCGAGAGACCCAGTACTTC
.	TRBV28	17	TRBJ1-3	.	CASTGGGLLKTGSTIYF	TGTGCCAGCACCGGAGGCGGACTGCTTAAAACGGGAAGCACCATATATTTT
.	TRBV12-2	15	TRBJ1-1	once	CASRPRPRSDTEAFF	TGTGCAAGTCGCCCCAGGCCCAGGTCCGACACTGAAGCTTTCTTT
TRBD1	TRBV28	15	TRBJ1-2	.	CASSSPGQGAGGYTF	TGTGCCAGCAGTTCTCCCGGACAGGGGGCCGGTGGCTACACCTTC
.	TRBV6-5	15	TRBJ2-1	.	CASSYLNRGYNEQFF	TGTGCCAGCAGTTACTTGAACCGAGGGTACAATGAGCAGTTCTTC
TRBD2	TRBV4-1	19	TRBJ2-6	.	CASSQRLAGYSSGANVLTF	TGCGCCAGCAGCCAGAGACTAGCGGGTTACTCCTCTGGGGCCAACGTCCTGACTTTC
.	TRBV5-6	15	TRBJ1-2	medium-sized	CASSLADSYHYGYTF	TGTGCCAGCAGCTTGGCCGACAGTTACCACTATGGCTACACCTTC
.	TRBV2	14	TRBJ2-7	.	CASSDSAGTYEQYF	TGTGCCAGCAGTGACTCGGCCGGGACCTACGAGCAGTACTTC
.	TRBV10-3	14	TRBJ2-5	.	CAISKRGAEETQYF	TGTGCCATCAGTAAAAGAGGGGCTGAAGAGACCCAGTACTTC
.	TRBV10-2	14	TRBJ2-3	.	CASAPTGSTDTQYF	TGCGCCAGCGCCCCGACGGGGAGCACAGATACGCAGTATTTT
.	TRBV27	14	TRBJ2-6	many	CASSLHSGANVLTF	TGTGCCAGCAGTTTACACTCTGGGGCCAACGTCCTGACTTTC
.	TRBV28	13	TRBJ2-5	once	CASRRAGQETQYF	TGTGCCAGCAGACGGGCGGGGCAAGAGACCCAGTACTTC
.	TRBV2	13	TRBJ2-1	few	CASSDPAPNEQFF	TGTGCCAGCAGTGATCCAGCTCCGAATGAGCAGTTCTTC
TRBD2	TRBV15	16	TRBJ2-5	.	CATSLTSGRGGETQYF	TGTGCCACCAGCCTCACTAGCGGGAGGGGGGGGGAGACCCAGTACTTC
.	TRBV9	15	TRBJ2-1	.	CASSVVPGLYNEQFF	TGTGCCAGCAGCGTAGTTCCCGGCCTATACAATGAGCAGTTCTTC
TRBD2	TRBV7-2	19	TRBJ2-3	.	CASSPTRGTSGRAWDTQYF	TGTGCCAGCAGCCCCACCCGGGGAACTAGCGGGAGGGCCTGGGATACGCAGTATTTT
.	TRBV28	13	TRBJ2-7	.	CASSTPGVYEQYF	TGTGCCAGCAGTACGCCAGGGGTTTACGAGCAGTACTTC
.	TRBV29-1	15	TRBJ1-1	.	CSATGGGALNTEAFF	TGCAGCGCCACCGGGGGCGGGGCTCTGAACACTGAAGCTTTCTTT
.	TRBV6-1	15	TRBJ2-6	.	CASSDTRSGANVLTF	TGTGCCAGCAGTGACACGCGATCTGGGGCCAACGTCCTGACTTTC
.	TRBV2	14	TRBJ2-3	once	CASSEVRASDTQYF	TGTGCCAGCAGTGAGGTCCGGGCGTCGGATACGCAGTATTTT
.	TRBV7-9	15	TRBJ2-2	.	CASSSASLGHGELFF	TGTGCCAGCAGCTCCGCCTCACTAGGTCACGGGGAGCTGTTTTTT
TRBD1	TRBV19	15	TRBJ2-2	.	CASRTGQANTGELFF	TGTGCCAGTAGGACGGGACAGGCGAACACCGGGGAGCTGTTTTTT
TRBD1	TRBV5-6	15	TRBJ2-5	.	CASSLEGQGVETQYF	TGTGCCAGCAGCTTGGAGGGACAGGGAGTTGAGACCCAGTACTTC
TRBD2	TRBV4-3	17	TRBJ2-1	.	CASSQEPPRGSQNEQFF	TGCGCCAGCAGCCAGGAACCTCCGCGCGGGAGCCAGAATGAGCAGTTCTTC
TRBD2	TRBV2	16	TRBJ2-1	.	CASLPPGTSGTIEQFF	TGTGCCAGCCTGCCTCCCGGGACTAGCGGGACTATTGAGCAGTTCTTC
TRBD2	TRBV28	15	TRBJ2-5	many	CASSTPTGGTHGQYF	TGTGCCAGCAGTACTCCCACCGGGGGGACCCATGGGCAGTACTTC
.	TRBV6-5	15	TRBJ1-2	.	CASSYSAGYHYGYTF	TGTGCCAGCAGTTACTCGGCCGGATACCACTATGGCTACACCTTC
.	TRBV30	14	TRBJ1-2	.	CAWSYWGLGYGYTF	TGTGCCTGGAGTTATTGGGGGCTAGGCTATGGCTACACCTTC
.	TRBV10-3	14	TRBJ2-5	few	CAISESERQETQYF	TGTGCCATCAGTGAGTCAGAGAGGCAAGAGACCCAGTACTTC
TRBD2	TRBV5-1	17	TRBJ2-1	.	CASSLATGLAAVSEQFF	TGCGCCAGCAGCTTGGCCACTGGACTAGCGGCCGTTAGTGAGCAGTTCTTC
TRBD1	TRBV2	16	TRBJ2-2	.	CASKPRTGPNTGELFF	TGTGCCAGCAAACCTAGGACAGGCCCGAACACCGGGGAGCTGTTTTTT
TRBD2	TRBV29-1	13	TRBJ2-7	.	CSVATSGSGEQYF	TGCAGCGTGGCGACTAGCGGGAGCGGGGAGCAGTACTTC
TRBD1	TRBV27	15	TRBJ1-5	few	CASSSGTGGGQPQHF	TGTGCCAGCAGTTCCGGGACAGGGGGCGGTCAGCCCCAGCATTTT
.	TRBV18	13	TRBJ1-1	.	CASSGAMNTEAFF	TGTGCCAGCTCGGGGGCCATGAACACTGAAGCTTTCTTT
.	TRBV14	12	TRBJ2-4	.	CASSQVGSIQYF	TGTGCCAGCAGCCAAGTGGGGAGCATTCAGTACTTC
.	TRBV4-1	17	TRBJ1-3	.	CASSQGGGRGSGNTIYF	TGCGCCAGCAGCCAAGGCGGAGGCCGGGGGTCTGGAAACACCATATATTTT
.	TRBV5-1	15	TRBJ1-1	few	CASTLWGHPNTEAFF	TGCGCCAGCACCTTGTGGGGACACCCGAACACTGAAGCTTTCTTT